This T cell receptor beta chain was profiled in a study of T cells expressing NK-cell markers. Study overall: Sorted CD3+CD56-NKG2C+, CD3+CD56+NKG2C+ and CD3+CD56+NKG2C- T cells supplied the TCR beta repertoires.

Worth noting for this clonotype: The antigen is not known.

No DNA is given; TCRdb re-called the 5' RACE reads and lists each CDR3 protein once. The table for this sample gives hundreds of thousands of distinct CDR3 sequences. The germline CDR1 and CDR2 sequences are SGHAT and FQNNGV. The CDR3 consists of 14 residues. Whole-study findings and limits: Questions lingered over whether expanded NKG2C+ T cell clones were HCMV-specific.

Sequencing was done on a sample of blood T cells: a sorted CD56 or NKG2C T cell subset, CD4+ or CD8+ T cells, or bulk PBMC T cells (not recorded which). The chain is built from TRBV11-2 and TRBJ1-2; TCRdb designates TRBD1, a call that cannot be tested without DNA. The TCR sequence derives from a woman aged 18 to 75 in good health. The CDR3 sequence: CASSPRTGPYGYTF.